A single sample gave rise to the 10 T cell receptor beta chains below, sequenced in a study of TIL therapy for anti-PD-1-resistant metastatic lung cancer. Time point noted: pre-treatment sample, taken before nivolumab and TIL therapy. Pleural nodules or supraclavicular lymph nodes made up most of the excised metastases sampled. Sequencing used immunoSEQ v3. TCRdb keeps only in-frame clones here, not all; method: immunoSEQ multiplex PCR. The sample lists tens of thousands of clones, about three quarters occurring once. Sequences were derived from tumor tissue, sampled at baseline. All receptors come from a person aged 25-85 years with non-small cell lung cancer.

This clone has a handful of counts. The chain joins TRBV6-5 to TRBJ1-2, with 10 bases identical to TRBD1. Looked up from germline, CDR1 is MNHEY and CDR2 is SVGAGI. V shed 7 bases, J shed 8 bases, and the junction held 10 bases outside the gene matches. This CDR3 has 14 amino acids. Here the CDR3 DNA reads TGTGCCAGCACCACGGGGACAGGGGCGGGGGGCTACACCTTC. As protein: CASTTGTGAGGYTF.

J is TRBJ2-1 and V is TRBV11-2, with 12 bases that match TRBD2. Germline CDR1 reads SGHAT; CDR2 reads FQNNGV. With V trimmed by 5 bases and J by 5 bases, 7 bases remained unmatched. This CDR3 is 16 amino acids long. CDR3 region: CASSQRASGGDNEQFF. CDR3 sequence (DNA): TGTGCCAGCAGCCAAAGGGCTAGCGGGGGGGACAATGAGCAGTTCTTC.

The chain employs TRBV7-8 and TRBJ1-1; D gene uncertain. CDR3 length: 14 amino acids. Per the germline V gene, CDR1 is SGHVS and CDR2 is FQNEAQ. Deletions cut 4 bases from V and 0 bases from J, with 9 bases between. CDR3 sequence (DNA): TGTGCCAGCAGCTCGGGAGGGATGAACACTGAAGCTTTCTTT. This encodes CASSSGGMNTEAFF.

The chain links TRBV2 to TRBJ1-5; D not certain. The V and J ends lost 6 bases and 0 bases respectively, with 9 bases between them. The V gene's germline CDR1 is SNHLY and CDR2 FYNNEI. The length of the CDR3 is 14 residues. The CDR3 DNA reads as TGTGCCAGCAGGGAGGAGGGTAGCAATCAGCCCCAGCATTTT. This sequence encodes CASREEGSNQPQHF.

This chain connects TRBV27 to TRBJ2-7; either TRBD1 or TRBD2 may fit D (5 bases each). CDR1 and CDR2 from the germline V gene are MNHEY and SMNVEV (reference sequence). Trimming stripped 6 bases from V and 6 bases from J, with 21 bases between. The CDR3 totals 15 residues. The CDR3 region has the DNA TGTGCCAGCAGCCCAGTGACGGGACCCCTGGGCGAGCAGTACTTC. Translating gives CASSPVTGPLGEQYF.

The chain recombines TRBV5-1 with TRBJ1-4; 7 bases match TRBD1. V lost 2 bases, J lost 0 bases, and 4 bases stayed unmatched. The CDR3 loop spans 16 amino acids. The V gene's germline CDR1 is SGHRS and CDR2 YFSETQ. Here the CDR3 DNA reads TGCGCCAGCAGCTTCCAGGGGGGTACAACTAATGAAAAACTGTTTTTT. Amino acid sequence: CASSFQGGTTNEKLFF.

This clone has only a few counts. The gene calls are TRBV15 and TRBJ1-3; D ambiguous. V was cut by 4 bases and J by 0 bases, with 7 bases left in between. CDR3 length: 14 amino acids. The germline V gene encodes CDR1 LNHNV and CDR2 YYDKDF (reference sequence). The CDR3 loop reads CATSIGYSGNTIYF. The DNA for the CDR3 is TGTGCCACCAGCATTGGTTACTCTGGAAACACCATATATTTT. Combining the CDR3 with reference TRBV15 and TRBJ1-3 gives the whole variable domain DAMVIQNPRYQVTQFGKPVTLSCSQTLNHNVMYWYQQKSSQAPKLLFHYYDKDFNNEADTPDNFQSRRPNTSFCFLDIRSPGLGDTAMYLCATSIGYSGNTIYFGEGSWLTVV.

The CDR3 reads CASSLVGDRGVPYF. For the CDR3, the DNA is TGCGCCAGCAGCTTGGTGGGGGACAGGGGAGTTCCGTACTTC. The chain links TRBV5-1 to TRBJ2-4; TRBD1 matches 10 bases. This CDR3 region has 14 residues. The germline V gene has CDR1 SGHRS and CDR2 YFSETQ. The V gene end was trimmed by 0 bases and the J gene end by 15 bases; junction bases not matched to a gene: 9.

The chain couples TRBV19 to TRBJ2-3, with a possible D match to TRBD2 (6 bases). V was trimmed by 3 bases and J by 4 bases, leaving 11 bases between them. The CDR3 is 14 amino acids. Germline-derived CDR1 and CDR2 are LNHDA and SQIVND (reference sequence). CDR3 DNA: TGTGCCAGTAGTATCGGAGGGGCCGCAGATACGCAGTATTTT. Translated, it gives CASSIGGAADTQYF. Full variable domain (rest looked up from reference TRBV19 and TRBJ2-3): DGGITQSPKYLFRKEGQNVTLSCEQNLNHDAMYWYRQDPGQGLRLIYYSQIVNDFQKGDIAEGYSVSREKKESFPLTVTSAQKNPTAFYLCASSIGGAADTQYFGPGTRLTVL.

This sequence joins TRBV5-6 and TRBJ2-7; D perhaps matches TRBD1 (6 bases). V was shortened by 0 bases and J by 6 bases, with 13 bases between the two germline ends. The CDR3 length is 14 residues. Germline CDR1 and CDR2: SGHDT and YYEEEE. CDR3 in amino acids: CASSLVGQGREQYF. CDR3 nucleotide sequence: TGTGCCAGCAGCTTGGTTGGGCAGGGGCGCGAGCAGTACTTC.